This TCR beta chain was sequenced in a study of blood T cell repertoires in COVID-19. For the study at large: Sites in the United States, Italy and Spain provided acute and convalescent COVID-19 samples. In each case, the material was cDNA or gDNA derived from T cells, B-cell-depleted T cells, or PBMCs.

Sequencing was performed with immunoSEQ multiplex PCR; in TCRdb, only in-frame clones are kept and a portion is missing. The repertoire holds some 52,000 clones, with about nine tenths as singletons. As regards this clone: This may come from a read error, since a much larger clone is one base off. This sample includes further DNA sequences coding for the same CDR3.

This receptor was taken from a man in his 70s with acute or convalescent COVID-19. Sequencing was done on a sample of peripheral blood.

Here the CDR3 DNA reads TGCGCCAGTAGCTTGGGTTGGGGGACAGGGGCTTCCACTGAAGCTTTCTTT. It encodes CASSLGWGTGASTEAFF. The chain joins TRBV5-1 to TRBJ1-1; 10 nucleotides agree with TRBD1. The length of the CDR3 is 17 residues. Germline CDR1 is SGHRS and CDR2 is YFSETQ.